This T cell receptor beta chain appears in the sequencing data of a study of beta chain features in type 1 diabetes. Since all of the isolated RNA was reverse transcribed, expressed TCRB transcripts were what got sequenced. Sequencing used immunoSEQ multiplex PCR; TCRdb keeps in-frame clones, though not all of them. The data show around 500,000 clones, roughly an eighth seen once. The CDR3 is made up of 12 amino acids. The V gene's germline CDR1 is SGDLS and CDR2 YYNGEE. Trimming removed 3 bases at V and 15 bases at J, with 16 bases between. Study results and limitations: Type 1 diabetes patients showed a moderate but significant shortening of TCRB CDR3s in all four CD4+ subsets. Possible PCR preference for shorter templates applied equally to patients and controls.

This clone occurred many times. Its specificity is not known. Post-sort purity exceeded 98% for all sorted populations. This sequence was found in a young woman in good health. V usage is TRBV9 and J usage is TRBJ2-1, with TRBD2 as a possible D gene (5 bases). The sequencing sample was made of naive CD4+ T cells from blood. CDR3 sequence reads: CASSALGVPMFF. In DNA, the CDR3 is TGTGCCAGCAGCGCACTGGGAGTCCCGATGTTCTTC.